This T cell receptor beta chain is from a study of control samples from healthy donors and cancer patients. V was cut by 2 bases and J by 3 bases, with 8 bases left in between. CDR1 is SGHDT, CDR2 YYEEEE, per germline. The CDR3 is 14 residues long. Assay: immunoSEQ multiplex PCR; the TCRdb copy retains only in-frame clones and omits some. The data hold 100,000 to 150,000 clones, with less than 95% observed a single time. The sample was blood. The source is a man aged 18 to 29 in good health. The chain joins TRBV5-6 to TRBJ1-4; D is undetermined. DNA for the CDR3: TGTGCCAGCAGCTTAACAGCATCTAATGAAAAACTGTTTTTT. This translates into CASSLTASNEKLFF.